The clone carrying this TCR beta chain was observed at least ten times. V was pared by 4 bases and J by 3 bases, with 14 bases between. Germline V CDR1 and CDR2: SGHDT, YYEEEE. There are 16 residues in the CDR3. The data originate from a study of prognosis after radiotherapy for stage I lung cancer. At the level of the study: Median age was around 70 years (53 to 84) among around 13 men and roughly 6 women.

Two-round multiplex PCR, the amplification method, yielded TCR beta CDR3 from genomic DNA. With primers specific to each TRBV and TRBJ gene, the first-round PCR was performed. In TCRdb, the multiplex PCR reads were re-called with MiXCR into one record per CDR3 protein. Here the sample spans 11,000 to 15,000 distinct CDR3 sequences, roughly a third being singletons. V and J are TRBV5-6 and TRBJ1-6; no reliable D call. This clonotype was obtained from a donor at least 50 years old with non-small cell lung cancer. This sample comprised PBMCs, obtained before or after stereotactic body radiation therapy (not recorded which). CDR3 sequence (DNA): TGTGCCAGCAGCCCGGGGATTAGCGGCTATAATTCACCCCTCCACTTT. Translated: CASSPGISGYNSPLHF.